This TCR beta chain was sequenced in a study of T cells after yellow fever vaccination (dated by TCRdb to the late 2010s). The study in broad terms: The SMART-Seq v4 Ultra Low Input RNA kit was used to prepare libraries from fractions with low cell numbers. Two healthy male donors, one aged 18 to 29 and one aged 30 to 40 years, made up the cohort. Blood was drawn at multiple timepoints before and after primary and secondary immunization, with bulk PBMC replicates and cell subsets isolated. Bulk TCR alpha and beta repertoires were sequenced longitudinally to track T-cell clones before and after primary and booster YFV17D yellow fever vaccination. General conclusions and limits of the study: FACS-sorted repertoires could contain abundant contaminating clonotypes from the bulk population, so computational filtering was required. Only two donors were included in the study, so the extent to which the findings can be generalized is limited. Most clones expanded after primary vaccination were re-detected after the booster (almost 98% of CD4 and around 88% of CD8), suggesting broad memory maintenance. A small share of clonotypes was detected in both CD4 and CD8 compartments, with the overlap likely arising from convergent recombination. Compared with the primary T-cell response, the secondary T-cell response was faster but weaker, reaching its peak on day 5 rather than on day 15.

According to the study, the label for this sample's treatment or condition signals: live attenuated yellow fever vaccine strain. At each blood-draw timepoint, two biological replicates of bulk PBMCs were obtained. PBMCs were isolated from peripheral blood using a standard Ficoll-Paque protocol. TriZol was used to extract RNA from bulk PBMCs, from CD4 and CD8 fractions, and from dextramer-positive and dextramer-negative fractions. Synthesis of TCR cDNA relied on 5'RACE template switching, a step that introduced a universal primer site along with unique molecular identifiers. cDNA synthesis was primed from both the TCR alpha and TCR beta constant segments. Library amplification involved two PCR steps, and the second step added sample barcodes and sequencing adapters. Sequencing of the libraries was done on either Illumina HiSeq 2500 (2x100 bp) or NovaSeq (2x150 bp). The original methods were these. MIGEC was used to demultiplex reads and collapse the reads into UMI consensus sequences, and MiXCR was used for V(D)J alignment. Vaccine-responding clonotypes were identified with edgeR using replicate PBMC samples, with FDR below 0.01 and a log2 fold change above 5 up to day 15 being required. CD4 or CD8 identity was assigned to each bulk clonotype according to whether the clonotype was present at higher abundance in the sequenced CD4 repertoire or the sequenced CD8 repertoire. TCRdb redid the processing of the public reads, applying fastp at Q25 and MiXCR, and retained in-frame beta chains. Identical CDR3 protein sequences are pooled into one entry, listed with their most common genes and DNA. TCRdb, rather than the study authors, made the V and J calls. The sample table records about 400,000 distinct CDR3 sequences; under 14% of these occur just once. The ten biggest clones cover around 19% of the sample.

In the germline V gene, CDR1 corresponds to MGHRA and CDR2 to YSYEKL. Including the terminal cysteine and phenylalanine, the CDR3 comprises 12 residues. The only DNA kept is the CDR3, 36 bases in frame from the first base. The junction shows trimming of 4 bases on V and 12 bases on J, plus 13 bases between the germline ends. This clonotype was counted between two and nine times. Its recognized antigen is unknown. Per-base quality was not reported, and no clone a single base away is much larger than it. The sequence is built from TRBV4-1 and TRBJ2-1; the D segment cannot be called with confidence. This material consisted of PBMCs, taken on the day of the first yellow fever vaccination. This receptor was identified in a man younger than 35 who received the YFV17D yellow fever vaccine. For the CDR3, the sequence is CASSRPGPGQFF. Read as DNA, the sequence is TGCGCCAGCAGCCGCCCCGGGCCCGGGCAGTTCTTC.